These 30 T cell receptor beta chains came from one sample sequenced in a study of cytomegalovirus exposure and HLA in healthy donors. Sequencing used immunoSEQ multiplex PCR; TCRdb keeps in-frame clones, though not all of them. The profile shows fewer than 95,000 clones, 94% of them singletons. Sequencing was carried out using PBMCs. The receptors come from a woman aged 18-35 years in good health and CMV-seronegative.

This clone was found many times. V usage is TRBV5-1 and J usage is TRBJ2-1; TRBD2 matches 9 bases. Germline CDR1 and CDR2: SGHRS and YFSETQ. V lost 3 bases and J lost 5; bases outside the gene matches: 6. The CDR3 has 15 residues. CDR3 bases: TGCGCCAGCAGCTGGGCGGGGGGGGCGAACAATGAGCAGTTCTTC. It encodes CASSWAGGANNEQFF.

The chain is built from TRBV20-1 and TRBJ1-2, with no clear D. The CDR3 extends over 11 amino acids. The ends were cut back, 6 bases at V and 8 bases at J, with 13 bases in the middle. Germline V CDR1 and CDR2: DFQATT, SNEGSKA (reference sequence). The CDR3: CSADDKGGYTF. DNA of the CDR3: TGCAGTGCGGATGACAAAGGAGGCTACACCTTC.

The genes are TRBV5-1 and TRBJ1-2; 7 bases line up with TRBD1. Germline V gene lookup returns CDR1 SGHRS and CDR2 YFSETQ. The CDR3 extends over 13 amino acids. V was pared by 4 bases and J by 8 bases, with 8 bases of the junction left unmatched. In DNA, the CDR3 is TGCGCCAGCAGCCCCACCGGGACAGACGGCTACACCTTC. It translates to CASSPTGTDGYTF.

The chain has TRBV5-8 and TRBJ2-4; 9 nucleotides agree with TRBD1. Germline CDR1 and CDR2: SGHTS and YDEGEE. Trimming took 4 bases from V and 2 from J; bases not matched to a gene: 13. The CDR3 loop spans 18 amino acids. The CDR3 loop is CASSLRVYRGPSKNIQYF. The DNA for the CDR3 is TGTGCCAGCAGCCTTAGGGTCTACAGGGGGCCTTCCAAAAACATTCAGTACTTC.

The CDR3 here is CASSRTGGYEQYF. The CDR3, as DNA: TGTGCCAGTAGTCGGACAGGGGGCTACGAGCAGTACTTC. The genes are TRBV19 and TRBJ2-7, with TRBD1 matching 10 bases. Germline V gene data show CDR1 as LNHDA and CDR2 as SQIVND (reference sequence). CDR3 size: 13 residues. J lost 3 bases, V lost 5 bases, and 1 base had no gene match.

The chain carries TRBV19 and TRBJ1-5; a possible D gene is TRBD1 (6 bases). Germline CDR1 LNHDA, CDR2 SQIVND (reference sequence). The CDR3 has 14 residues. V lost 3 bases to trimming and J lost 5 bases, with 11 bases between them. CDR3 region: CASSIAGVYQPQHF. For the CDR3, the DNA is TGTGCCAGTAGTATCGCAGGGGTCTATCAGCCCCAGCATTTT. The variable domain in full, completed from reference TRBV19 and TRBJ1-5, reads DGGITQSPKYLFRKEGQNVTLSCEQNLNHDAMYWYRQDPGQGLRLIYYSQIVNDFQKGDIAEGYSVSREKKESFPLTVTSAQKNPTAFYLCASSIAGVYQPQHFGDGTRLSIL.

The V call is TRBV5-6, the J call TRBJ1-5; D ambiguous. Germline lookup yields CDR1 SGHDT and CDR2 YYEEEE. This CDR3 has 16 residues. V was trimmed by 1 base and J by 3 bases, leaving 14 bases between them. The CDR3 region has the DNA TGTGCCAGCAGCTTGCGCCGGGAGGGTTACAATCAGCCCCAGCATTTT. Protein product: CASSLRREGYNQPQHF.

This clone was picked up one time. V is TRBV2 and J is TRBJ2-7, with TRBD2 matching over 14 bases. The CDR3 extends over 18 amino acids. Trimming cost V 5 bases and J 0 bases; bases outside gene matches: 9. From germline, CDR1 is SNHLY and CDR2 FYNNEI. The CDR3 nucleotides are TGTGCCAGCAGTAAGGGACTAGCGGGGGCCACTGTCTCCTACGAGCAGTACTTC. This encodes CASSKGLAGATVSYEQYF. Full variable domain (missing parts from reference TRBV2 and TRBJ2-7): EPEVTQTPSHQVTQMGQEVILRCVPISNHLYFYWYRQILGQKVEFLVSFYNNEISEKSEIFDDQFSVERPDGSNFTLKIRSTKLEDSAMYFCASSKGLAGATVSYEQYFGPGTRLTVT.

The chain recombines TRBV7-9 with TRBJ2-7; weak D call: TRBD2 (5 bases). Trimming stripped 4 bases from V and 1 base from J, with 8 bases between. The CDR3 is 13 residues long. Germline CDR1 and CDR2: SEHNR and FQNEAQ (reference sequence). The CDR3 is CASSSPGSYEQYF. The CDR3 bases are TGTGCCAGCAGCTCTCCGGGATCCTACGAGCAGTACTTC. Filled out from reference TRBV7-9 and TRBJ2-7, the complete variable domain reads DTGVSQNPRHKITKRGQNVTFRCDPISEHNRLYWYRQTLGQGPEFLTYFQNEAQLEKSRLLSDRFSAERPKGSFSTLEIQRTEQGDSAMYLCASSSPGSYEQYFGPGTRLTVT.

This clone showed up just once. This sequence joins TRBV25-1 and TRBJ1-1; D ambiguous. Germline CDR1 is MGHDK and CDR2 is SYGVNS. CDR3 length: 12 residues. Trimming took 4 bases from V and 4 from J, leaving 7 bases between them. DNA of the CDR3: TGTGCCAGCAGTGCCGAGGGCACTGAAGCTTTCTTT. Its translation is CASSAEGTEAFF.

CDR3 coding DNA: TGTGCCAGCAGCGTAGCCGACGGACGGACAGAGCAGTTCTTC. It specifies CASSVADGRTEQFF. J is TRBJ2-1 and V is TRBV9; perhaps TRBD1 as D (5 bases). CDR3 length equals 14 residues. Germline V lookup: CDR1 SGDLS, CDR2 YYNGEE. V was shortened by 0 bases and J by 10 bases, with 14 bases between the two germline ends.

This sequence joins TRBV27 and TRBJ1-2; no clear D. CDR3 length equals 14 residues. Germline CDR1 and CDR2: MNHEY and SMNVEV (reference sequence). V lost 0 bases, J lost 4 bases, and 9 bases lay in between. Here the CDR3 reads CASSLSRSTYGYTF. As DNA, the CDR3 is TGTGCCAGCAGTTTATCGAGGTCCACCTATGGCTACACCTTC.

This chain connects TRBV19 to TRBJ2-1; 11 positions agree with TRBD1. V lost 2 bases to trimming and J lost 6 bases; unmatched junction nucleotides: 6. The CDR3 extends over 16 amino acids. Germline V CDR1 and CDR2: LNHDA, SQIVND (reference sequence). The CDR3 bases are TGTGCCAGTAGTATAAAGGGGACAGGGGGTCGCAATGAGCAGTTCTTC. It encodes CASSIKGTGGRNEQFF.

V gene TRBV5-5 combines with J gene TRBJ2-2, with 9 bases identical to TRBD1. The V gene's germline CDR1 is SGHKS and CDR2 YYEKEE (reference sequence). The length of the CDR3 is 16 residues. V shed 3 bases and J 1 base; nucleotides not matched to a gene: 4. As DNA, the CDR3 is TGTGCCAGCAGCTGGGGACAGGGACTGAACACCGGGGAGCTGTTTTTT. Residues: CASSWGQGLNTGELFF.

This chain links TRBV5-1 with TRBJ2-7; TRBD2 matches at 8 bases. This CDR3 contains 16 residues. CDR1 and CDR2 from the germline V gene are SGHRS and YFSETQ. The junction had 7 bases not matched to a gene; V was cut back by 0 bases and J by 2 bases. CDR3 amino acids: CASSLVRGGQPYEQYF. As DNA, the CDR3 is TGCGCCAGCAGCTTGGTTCGGGGGGGCCAACCCTACGAGCAGTACTTC.

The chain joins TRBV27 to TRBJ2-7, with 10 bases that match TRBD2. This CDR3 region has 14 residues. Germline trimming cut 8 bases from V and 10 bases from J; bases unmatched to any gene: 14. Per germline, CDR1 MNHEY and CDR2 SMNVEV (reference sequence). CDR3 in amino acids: CASGGTSVPRYQYF. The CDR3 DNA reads TGTGCCAGCGGGGGGACTAGCGTGCCACGATACCAGTACTTC.

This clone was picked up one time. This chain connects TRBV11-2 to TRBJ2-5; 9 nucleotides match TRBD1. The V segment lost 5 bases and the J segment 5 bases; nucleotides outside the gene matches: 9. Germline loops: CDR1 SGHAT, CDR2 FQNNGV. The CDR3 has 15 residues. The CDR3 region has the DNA TGTGCCAGCAGCGATCTAGGACAGGGGCGTGAGACCCAGTACTTC. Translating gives CASSDLGQGRETQYF.

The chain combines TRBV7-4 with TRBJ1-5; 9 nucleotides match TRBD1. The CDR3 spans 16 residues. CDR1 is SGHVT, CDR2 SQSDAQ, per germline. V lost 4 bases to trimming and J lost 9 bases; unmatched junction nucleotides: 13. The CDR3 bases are TGTGCCAGCAGCTCACGGGGGACAGGGCCCCTCCCGCCCCAGCATTTT. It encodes CASSSRGTGPLPPQHF.

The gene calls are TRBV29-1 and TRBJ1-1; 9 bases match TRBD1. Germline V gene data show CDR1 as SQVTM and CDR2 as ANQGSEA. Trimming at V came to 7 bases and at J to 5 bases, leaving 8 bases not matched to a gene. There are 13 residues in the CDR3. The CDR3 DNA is TGCAGCGCGATACAGGGGGCGCGGACTGAAGCTTTCTTT. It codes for CSAIQGARTEAFF.

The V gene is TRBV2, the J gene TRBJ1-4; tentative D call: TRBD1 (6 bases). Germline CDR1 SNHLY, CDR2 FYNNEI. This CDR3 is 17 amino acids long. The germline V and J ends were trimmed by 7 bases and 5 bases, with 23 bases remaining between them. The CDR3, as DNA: TGTGCCAGCAACCCAGTTTATATCGGACAGTCGAATGAAAAACTGTTTTTT. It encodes CASNPVYIGQSNEKLFF.

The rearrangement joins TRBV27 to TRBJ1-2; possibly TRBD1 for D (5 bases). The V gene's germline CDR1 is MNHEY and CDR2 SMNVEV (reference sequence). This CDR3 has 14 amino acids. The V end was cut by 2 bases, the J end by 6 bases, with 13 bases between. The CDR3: CASSLQGGRHGYTF. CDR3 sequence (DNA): TGTGCCAGCAGTTTACAGGGAGGAAGGCATGGCTACACCTTC.

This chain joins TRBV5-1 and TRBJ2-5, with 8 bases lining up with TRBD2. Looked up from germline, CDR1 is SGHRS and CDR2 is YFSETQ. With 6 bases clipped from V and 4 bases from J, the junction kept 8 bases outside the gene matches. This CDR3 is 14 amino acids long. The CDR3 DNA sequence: TGCGCCAGCAACTCAGCGGGGGCCACAGAGACCCAGTACTTC. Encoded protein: CASNSAGATETQYF.

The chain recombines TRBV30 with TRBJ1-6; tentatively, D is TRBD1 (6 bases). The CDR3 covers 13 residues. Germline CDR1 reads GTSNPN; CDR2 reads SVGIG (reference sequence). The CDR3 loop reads CAGAAQGKTPLHF. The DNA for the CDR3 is TGTGCGGGGGCGGCTCAGGGGAAGACACCCCTCCACTTT. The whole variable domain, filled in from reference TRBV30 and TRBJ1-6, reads SQTIHQWPATLVQPVGSPLSLECTVEGTSNPNLYWYRQAAGRGLQLLFYSVGIGQISSEVPQNLSASRPQDRQFILSSKKLLLSDSGFYLCAGAAQGKTPLHFGNGTRLTVT.

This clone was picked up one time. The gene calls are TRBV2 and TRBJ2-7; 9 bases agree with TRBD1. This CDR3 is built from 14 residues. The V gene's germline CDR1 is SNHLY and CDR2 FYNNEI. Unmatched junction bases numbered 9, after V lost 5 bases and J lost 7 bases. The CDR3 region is CASSRDRDLGEQYF. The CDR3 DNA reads TGTGCCAGCAGTCGGGACAGGGACTTAGGGGAGCAGTACTTC.

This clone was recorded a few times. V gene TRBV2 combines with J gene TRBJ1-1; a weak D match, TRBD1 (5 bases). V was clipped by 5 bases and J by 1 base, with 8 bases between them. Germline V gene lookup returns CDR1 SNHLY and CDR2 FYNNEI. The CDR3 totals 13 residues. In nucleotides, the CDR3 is TGTGCCAGCAGTTACCAGGGGAACACTGAAGCTTTCTTT. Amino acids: CASSYQGNTEAFF.

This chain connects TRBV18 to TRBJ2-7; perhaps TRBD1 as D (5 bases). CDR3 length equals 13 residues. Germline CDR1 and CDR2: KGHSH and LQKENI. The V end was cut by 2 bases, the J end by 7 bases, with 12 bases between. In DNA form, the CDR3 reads TGTGCCAGCTCACCAGACAGCCTGAGAGAGCAGTACTTC. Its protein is CASSPDSLREQYF.

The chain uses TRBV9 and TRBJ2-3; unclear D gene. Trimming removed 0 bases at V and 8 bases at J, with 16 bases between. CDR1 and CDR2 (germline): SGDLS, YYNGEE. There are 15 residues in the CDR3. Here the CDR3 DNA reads TGTGCCAGCAGCGTAGCTCGCACTCCTCGGAGTACGCAGTATTTT. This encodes CASSVARTPRSTQYF.

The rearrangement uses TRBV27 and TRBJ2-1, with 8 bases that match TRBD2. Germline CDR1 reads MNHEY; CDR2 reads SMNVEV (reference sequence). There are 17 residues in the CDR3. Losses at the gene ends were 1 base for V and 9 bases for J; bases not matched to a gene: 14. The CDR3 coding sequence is TGTGCCAGCAGTTTATTACCCGTGGGGGCGGGGGGCCTTGAGCAGTTCTTC. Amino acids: CASSLLPVGAGGLEQFF.

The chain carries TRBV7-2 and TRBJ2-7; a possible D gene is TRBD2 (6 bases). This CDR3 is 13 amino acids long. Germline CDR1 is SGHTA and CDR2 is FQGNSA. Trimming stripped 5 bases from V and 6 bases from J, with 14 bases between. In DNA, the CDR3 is TGTGCCAGCAGCGCAATGGGGGGAGGCGAGCAGTACTTC. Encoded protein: CASSAMGGGEQYF.

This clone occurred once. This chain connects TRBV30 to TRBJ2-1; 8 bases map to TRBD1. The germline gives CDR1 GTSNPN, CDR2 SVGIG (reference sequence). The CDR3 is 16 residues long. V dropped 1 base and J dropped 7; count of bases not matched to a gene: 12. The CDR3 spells CAWSAPRGRGSNEQFF. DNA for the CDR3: TGTGCCTGGAGTGCCCCCAGGGGGCGCGGATCTAATGAGCAGTTCTTC.